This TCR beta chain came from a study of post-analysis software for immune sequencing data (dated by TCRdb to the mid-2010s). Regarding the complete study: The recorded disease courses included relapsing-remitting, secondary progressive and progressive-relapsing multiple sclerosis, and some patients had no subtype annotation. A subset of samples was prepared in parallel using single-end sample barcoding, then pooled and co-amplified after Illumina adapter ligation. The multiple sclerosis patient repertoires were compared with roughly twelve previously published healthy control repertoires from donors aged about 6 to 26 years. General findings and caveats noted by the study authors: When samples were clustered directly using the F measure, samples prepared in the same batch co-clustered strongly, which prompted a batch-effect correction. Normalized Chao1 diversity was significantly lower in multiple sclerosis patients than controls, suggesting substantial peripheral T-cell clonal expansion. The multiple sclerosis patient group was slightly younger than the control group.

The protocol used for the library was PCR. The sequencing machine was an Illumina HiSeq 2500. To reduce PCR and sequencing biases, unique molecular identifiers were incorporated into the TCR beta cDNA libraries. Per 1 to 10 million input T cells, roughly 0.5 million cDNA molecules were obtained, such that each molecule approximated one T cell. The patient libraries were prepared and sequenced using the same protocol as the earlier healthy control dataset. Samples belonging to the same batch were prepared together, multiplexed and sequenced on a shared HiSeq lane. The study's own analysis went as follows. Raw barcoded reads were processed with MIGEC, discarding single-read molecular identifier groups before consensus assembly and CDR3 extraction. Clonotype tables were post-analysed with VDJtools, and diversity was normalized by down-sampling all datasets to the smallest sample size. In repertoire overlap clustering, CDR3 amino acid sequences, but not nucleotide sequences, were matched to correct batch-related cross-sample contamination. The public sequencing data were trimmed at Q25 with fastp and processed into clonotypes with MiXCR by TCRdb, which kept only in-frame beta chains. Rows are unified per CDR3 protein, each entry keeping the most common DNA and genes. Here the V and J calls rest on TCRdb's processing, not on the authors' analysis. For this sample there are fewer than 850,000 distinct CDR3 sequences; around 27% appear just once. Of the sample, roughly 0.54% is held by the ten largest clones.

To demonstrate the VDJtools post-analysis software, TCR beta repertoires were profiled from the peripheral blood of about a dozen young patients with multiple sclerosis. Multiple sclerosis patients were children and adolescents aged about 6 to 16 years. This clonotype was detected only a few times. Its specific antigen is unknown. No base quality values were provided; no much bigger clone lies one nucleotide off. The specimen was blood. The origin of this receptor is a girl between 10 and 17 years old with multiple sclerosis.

The CDR3 is CSASGGGGSYNSPLHF. The nucleotides are TGCAGTGCATCAGGCGGGGGGGGGTCCTATAATTCACCCCTCCACTTT. This receptor chain uses TRBV20-1 and TRBJ1-6; the D gene is perhaps TRBD1, from 5 matching bases. V drops 6 bases and J drops 1 base, leaving 16 bases in between. From the cysteine up to the phenylalanine, the CDR3 has a length of 16 residues. Only the CDR3 part of the read is kept: 48 bases, read in frame from the first base. The germline V gene (reference sequence) gives CDR1 as DFQATT and CDR2 as SNEGSKA.